Below are 4 T cell receptor beta chains sequenced from a single sample in a study of blood T cell repertoires in COVID-19. The method was immunoSEQ multiplex PCR; TCRdb's version includes in-frame clones alone and lacks a portion of them. The profile covers 220,000 or so clones, with around 85% appearing a single time and approximately 1.2% taken by the ten largest. Sequencing was performed on PBMCs or T cells enriched from blood (not recorded which). Receptors were obtained from a middle-aged woman with acute COVID-19.

This chain connects TRBV29-1 to TRBJ2-5, with 9 bases identical to TRBD1. CDR1 and CDR2 (germline): SQVTM, ANQGSEA. The CDR3 contains 13 residues. J lost 3 bases, V lost 6 bases, and 5 bases had no gene match. CDR3 sequence reads: CSVPGTGKETQYF. The CDR3 region has the DNA TGCAGCGTCCCCGGGACAGGGAAAGAGACCCAGTACTTC.

The chain links TRBV30 to TRBJ1-2; 7 positions match TRBD1. Germline V lookup: CDR1 GTSNPN, CDR2 SVGIG (reference sequence). The J segment lost 10 bases and the V segment lost 0 bases, leaving 5 bases of the junction unmatched. The CDR3 is made up of 12 amino acids. In DNA form, the CDR3 reads TGTGCCTGGAGTGTCCGACAGGGCGACTACACCTTC. It is translated as CAWSVRQGDYTF.

As DNA, the CDR3 is TGTGCCATTACCCGGGATCCCACAACTAATGAAAAACTGTTTTTT. Its protein is CAITRDPTTNEKLFF. The chain uses TRBV10-3 and TRBJ1-4; D call uncertain. V dropped 9 bases and J dropped 0 bases, with 14 bases sitting between them. Germline CDR1 reads ENHRY; CDR2 reads SYGVKD. This CDR3 region has 15 residues.

J is TRBJ1-1 and V is TRBV5-5, with D hard to call. The length of the CDR3 is 14 residues. V was clipped by 3 bases and J by 1 base, with 10 bases between them. CDR1 is SGHKS, CDR2 YYEKEE, per germline (reference sequence). The CDR3 here is CASSSFPGNTEAFF. CDR3 in DNA: TGTGCCAGCAGCTCATTCCCGGGGAACACTGAAGCTTTCTTT.